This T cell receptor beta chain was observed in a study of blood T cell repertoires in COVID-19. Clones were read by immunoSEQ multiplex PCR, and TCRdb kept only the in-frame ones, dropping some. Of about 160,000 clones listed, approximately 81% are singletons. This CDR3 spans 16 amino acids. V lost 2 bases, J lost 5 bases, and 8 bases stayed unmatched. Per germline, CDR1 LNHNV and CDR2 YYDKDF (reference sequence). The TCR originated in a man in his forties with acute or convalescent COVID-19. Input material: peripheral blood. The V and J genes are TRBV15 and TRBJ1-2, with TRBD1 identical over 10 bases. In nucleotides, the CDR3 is TGTGCCACCAGCAGAAAGACAGGGGGCCGGGCATATGGCTACACCTTC. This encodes CATSRKTGGRAYGYTF.